The 4 T cell receptor beta chains given below trace back to one sample, sequenced in a study of T cell responses to AZD1222 COVID-19 vaccine. Repertoires were generated with immunoSEQ multiplex PCR, while TCRdb's copy carries only in-frame clones and drops some. The sample records about 130,000 clones, approximately 88% being singletons. The sequencing used peripheral blood, collected on day 0 of MenACWY control vaccination. These receptors were taken from an adult in good health.

The chain couples TRBV4-2 to TRBJ2-2; TRBD1 matches 7 bases. Trimming removed 1 base from V and 1 base from J; junction bases left unmatched: 3. The germline gives CDR1 LGHNA, CDR2 YNFKEQ. This CDR3 is built from 16 residues. The CDR3 is CASSQVGQLNTGELFF. The CDR3 DNA follows: TGTGCCAGCAGCCAAGTGGGACAGCTGAACACCGGGGAGCTGTTTTTT.

The V call is TRBV7-9, the J call TRBJ1-2; 8 bases match TRBD1. The CDR3 extends over 13 amino acids. Looked up from germline, CDR1 is SEHNR and CDR2 is FQNEAQ (reference sequence). Trimming at V came to 5 bases and at J to 8 bases, leaving 7 bases not matched to a gene. In nucleotides, the CDR3 is TGTGCCAGCAGCCCAGGACAGGGCGCGGGCTACACCTTC. Translated, it gives CASSPGQGAGYTF.

The V gene is TRBV6-5, the J gene TRBJ1-5; D remains ambiguous. The germline V gene encodes CDR1 MNHEY and CDR2 SVGAGI. V gave up 8 bases and J gave up 2 bases, with 16 bases separating them. The CDR3 runs 15 residues. In nucleotides, the CDR3 is TGTGCCAGCGCCATAAGGGATCGGGGCAATCAGCCCCAGCATTTT. Its translation is CASAIRDRGNQPQHF.

The J gene is TRBJ1-1, the V gene TRBV5-4; no firm D call. CDR3 length: 14 residues. From germline, CDR1 is SGHNT and CDR2 YYREEE (reference sequence). The germline V and J ends were trimmed by 1 base and 1 base, with 8 bases remaining between them. CDR3 protein: CASSLRWGNTEAFF. CDR3 nucleotides: TGTGCCAGCAGCTTGCGGTGGGGGAACACTGAAGCTTTCTTT. The variable domain in full, completed from reference TRBV5-4 and TRBJ1-1, reads ETGVTQSPTHLIKTRGQQVTLRCSSQSGHNTVSWYQQALGQGPQFIFQYYREEENGRGNFPPRFSGLQFPNYSSELNVNALELDDSALYLCASSLRWGNTEAFFGQGTRLTVV.